The entry below describes one TCR beta chain. No antigen is known for it. The data stem from a study of cytomegalovirus exposure and HLA in healthy donors. Study results and caveats: The authors listed around 150 TCR beta chains as cytomegalovirus-associated. The classifier, whose performance was assessed in both the original and validation cohorts, reportedly diagnosed cytomegalovirus status with high specificity and sensitivity.

Clones were sequenced by immunoSEQ multiplex PCR, and TCRdb holds only the in-frame ones, with some missing. The sample consists of over 150,000 clones, around 83% of them appearing once. The length of the CDR3 is 16 residues. Germline V gene lookup returns CDR1 LNHNV and CDR2 YYDKDF (reference sequence). V dropped 0 bases and J dropped 2 bases, with 12 bases sitting between them. Sequenced material: PBMCs. The clonotype was recovered from a young woman in good health and CMV-seropositive. The chain links TRBV15 to TRBJ2-3, with D perhaps TRBD2 (5 bases). CDR3: CATSRDSSRNTDTQYF. Written as DNA, the CDR3 is TGTGCCACCAGCAGAGATTCTAGCCGGAACACAGATACGCAGTATTTT.